This T cell receptor (beta chain) was retrieved from a study of radiotherapy plus CTLA-4 blockade in lung cancer. CDR3 size: 17 residues. Losses at the gene ends were 11 bases for V and 0 bases for J; bases not matched to a gene: 15. Germline values: CDR1 MDHEN, CDR2 SYDVKM. Sequencing was performed with immunoSEQ multiplex PCR; in TCRdb, only in-frame clones are kept and a portion is missing. The data contain more than 75,000 clones, about four fifths of them singletons. The sample here was peripheral blood, taken from a patient treated with radiotherapy plus ipilimumab. The sequence came from a human donor with non-small cell lung cancer that progressed on radiotherapy plus ipilimumab. The V and J genes are TRBV28 and TRBJ2-7; TRBD2 matches 11 bases. In DNA form, the CDR3 reads TGTGCCCCCAGAGGGGCTAGCGGGAGGAAGACCTCCTACGAGCAGTACTTC. It yields the protein CAPRGASGRKTSYEQYF.